The 7 T cell receptor beta chains reported below all come from one sample, sequenced in a study of HIV-infected patients and healthy controls. TCRdb ran MiXCR on the 5' RACE reads and lists one entry per CDR3 protein. The table has about 64,000 distinct CDR3 sequences, about 19% seen once. What was sequenced was CD4+ T cells from blood. The receptors were gathered from a human donor in good health.

This clonotype was seen ten or more times. This chain uses TRBV12-3 or TRBV12-4 with TRBJ1-6; D might be TRBD1 (5 bases). The CDR3 is made up of 15 amino acids. Trimming stripped 3 bases from V and 6 bases from J, with 12 bases between. For the CDR3, the DNA is TGTGCCAGCAGTTTTCGGGGGGTGGGTAATTCACCCCTCCACTTT. This encodes CASSFRGVGNSPLHF.

The rearrangement joins TRBV7-2 to TRBJ2-3; 15 positions match TRBD2. In germline, CDR1 is SGHTA, CDR2 FQGNSA. The CDR3 has 17 amino acids. With 4 bases clipped from V and 6 bases from J, the junction kept 8 bases outside the gene matches. The CDR3 reads CASSSRTSGGAWDTQYF. CDR3 nucleotide sequence: TGTGCCAGCAGCTCGAGGACTAGCGGGGGGGCCTGGGATACGCAGTATTTT.

This clonotype was picked up many times. CDR3 sequence (DNA): TGCGCCAGCAGCTCCCAAACGACAGGGAAATTCAATGAGCAGTTCTTC. As protein: CASSSQTTGKFNEQFF. This sequence joins TRBV5-1 and TRBJ2-1; 7 positions agree with TRBD1. The germline V gene encodes CDR1 SGHRS and CDR2 YFSETQ. This CDR3 spans 16 amino acids. Trimming removed 3 bases from V and 6 bases from J; junction bases left unmatched: 12.

This clonotype was detected ten times or more. The chain couples TRBV12-3 or TRBV12-4 to TRBJ1-2; perhaps TRBD1 as D (5 bases). The V gene lost 2 bases and the J gene lost 4 bases, with 11 bases spanning the gap. This CDR3 region has 14 residues. In DNA form, the CDR3 reads TGTGCCAGCAGTTTAAGAGGCAGGGCCTATGGCTACACCTTC. It codes for CASSLRGRAYGYTF.

The V gene is TRBV2, the J gene TRBJ2-1, with 7 bases that match TRBD2. Germline V CDR1 and CDR2: SNHLY, FYNNEI. V lost 4 bases, J lost 2 bases, and 2 bases stayed unmatched. CDR3 length equals 14 residues. CDR3 in amino acids: CASSAGGTYNEQFF. CDR3 bases: TGTGCCAGCAGTGCGGGAGGAACCTACAATGAGCAGTTCTTC.

The chain couples TRBV5-1 to TRBJ1-4, with D uncertain. The germline V gene has CDR1 SGHRS and CDR2 YFSETQ. The germline V and J ends were trimmed by 0 bases and 5 bases, with 8 bases remaining between them. CDR3 length equals 14 residues. CDR3 DNA sequence: TGCGCCAGCAGCTTGGAACGGCAAAATGAAAAACTGTTTTTT. This sequence encodes CASSLERQNEKLFF.

This clonotype was picked up many times. This rearrangement joins TRBV12-3 or TRBV12-4 to TRBJ1-2, with TRBD1 matching 7 bases. V dropped 5 bases and J dropped 9; count of bases not matched to a gene: 9. CDR3 size: 13 residues. This CDR3 reads CASSLDRVGSYTF. CDR3 DNA sequence: TGTGCCAGCAGTCTAGACAGGGTTGGAAGCTACACCTTC.